The present entry profiles one T cell receptor beta chain with its context. The PCR was carried out with 60 Vbeta primers and 13 Jbeta primers. Sequenced by immunoSEQ multiplex PCR; TCRdb stores in-frame clones only, minus some. This sample carries 150,000 to 200,000 clones, roughly 79% of them seen once, and the ten largest clones take under 2.5%. The record originates from a study of cytomegalovirus exposure and HLA in healthy donors. This receptor was taken from a woman aged 25 to 39 in good health and CMV-seropositive. Sequencing was performed on PBMCs.

CDR3 sequence (DNA): TGTGCCAGCAGCCACACTACTACAGGGGATCGAAATCAGCCCCAGCATTTT. Translation: CASSHTTTGDRNQPQHF. V gene TRBV5-6 combines with J gene TRBJ1-5, with 7 bases aligning to TRBD1. Trimming removed 4 bases from V and 4 bases from J; junction bases left unmatched: 14. The CDR3 loop spans 17 amino acids. Germline CDR1 is SGHDT and CDR2 is YYEEEE.